These T cell receptor beta chains were read from a single sample in a study of shared clonotypes between healthy human individuals. This table comes from immunoSEQ multiplex PCR, and its TCRdb copy is limited to in-frame clones, with some not included. In the table there are fewer than 1.6 million clones, less than 99% of which are singletons. Sequencing input: naive CD4+ T cells sorted from blood. Receptors were obtained from a man aged 30-40 years in good health. Both conserved end residues are part of each CDR3. The D gene is left open where the match is weak. The size field is filled for only some rows; it gives once, few, many or a size class.

TRBJ2-3 | TRBV5-1 | 14 | - | - | CASSLGASTDTQYF | TGCGCCAGCAGCTTAGGCGCTAGCACAGATACGCAGTATTTT
TRBJ2-5 | TRBV9 | 14 | - | TRBD2 | CASSETGLQETQYF | TGTGCCAGCAGCGAAACGGGACTACAAGAGACCCAGTACTTC
TRBJ2-7 | TRBV6-6 | 15 | - | TRBD2 | CASSYGSGRAYEQYF | TGTGCCAGCAGTTACGGGAGCGGGAGGGCCTACGAGCAGTACTTC
TRBJ2-7 | TRBV5-4 | 15 | - | - | CASSLVAPSSSEQYF | TGTGCCAGCAGCTTGGTGGCCCCCAGTTCATCCGAGCAGTACTTC
TRBJ1-3 | TRBV7-3 | 13 | once | - | CASSLTSGNTIYF | TGTGCCAGCAGCTTAACGTCTGGAAACACCATATATTTT
TRBJ2-1 | TRBV10-3 | 12 | - | - | CAISEKGNEQFF | TGTGCCATCAGTGAGAAGGGCAATGAGCAGTTCTTC
TRBJ1-2 | TRBV10-3 | 16 | - | TRBD1 | CAISEPGTGLNYGYTF | TGTGCCATCAGTGAGCCAGGGACAGGCCTAAACTATGGCTACACCTTC
TRBJ2-2 | TRBV28 | 13 | - | - | CASIKTRPGELFF | TGTGCCAGCATAAAAACTAGGCCCGGGGAGCTGTTTTTT
TRBJ2-7 | TRBV18 | 14 | - | - | CASSPPGLSYEQYF | TGTGCCAGCTCACCACCGGGACTGAGCTACGAGCAGTACTTC
TRBJ2-7 | TRBV9 | 15 | - | - | CASSVAGDVTYEQYF | TGTGCCAGCAGCGTAGCGGGGGATGTGACCTACGAGCAGTACTTC
TRBJ1-1 | TRBV5-1 | 15 | - | TRBD1 | CASSLLTGGGTEAFF | TGCGCCAGCAGCTTGTTAACAGGGGGTGGCACTGAAGCTTTCTTT
TRBJ1-5 | TRBV5-8 | 13 | - | - | CASSLAGNQPQHF | TGTGCCAGCAGCTTAGCCGGAAATCAGCCCCAGCATTTT
TRBJ1-4 | TRBV7-6 | 15 | - | TRBD1 | CASSLAWTGNEKLFF | TGTGCCAGCAGCTTAGCGTGGACAGGGAATGAAAAACTGTTTTTT
TRBJ2-7 | TRBV19 | 21 | - | - | CASSIAISRGANAFVRSEQYF | TGTGCCAGTAGTATCGCCATATCACGGGGGGCGAACGCTTTCGTCCGTAGCGAGCAGTACTTC
TRBJ2-1 | TRBV19 | 14 | once | - | CASVNQGSPDEQFF | TGTGCCAGTGTTAACCAGGGTTCCCCGGATGAGCAGTTCTTC
TRBJ1-2 | TRBV18 | 14 | - | - | CASSPPETGFGYTF | TGTGCCAGCTCACCTCCGGAGACAGGATTTGGCTACACCTTC
TRBJ1-5 | TRBV6-1 | 17 | - | - | CASSEVTRVVSNQPQHF | TGTGCCAGCAGTGAAGTGACGAGGGTAGTAAGCAATCAGCCCCAGCATTTT
TRBJ2-3 | TRBV9 | 13 | once | - | CASSPSGTDTQYF | TGTGCCAGCAGCCCTTCCGGCACAGATACGCAGTATTTT
TRBJ2-3 | TRBV6-5 | 11 | - | - | CASSAEHTQYF | TGTGCCAGCAGTGCAGAGCATACGCAGTATTTT
TRBJ2-5 | TRBV7-2 | 14 | - | - | CASCGVVGSETQYF | TGTGCCAGCTGCGGAGTGGTGGGCTCCGAGACCCAGTACTTC
TRBJ2-2 | TRBV5-1 | 14 | - | TRBD1 | CASHPDRGTGELFF | TGCGCCAGCCATCCCGACAGGGGCACCGGGGAGCTGTTTTTT
TRBJ2-7 | TRBV27 | 15 | - | TRBD1 | CASTPSQGVGGEQYF | TGTGCCAGCACCCCATCGCAGGGGGTGGGCGGCGAGCAGTACTTC
TRBJ2-7 | TRBV28 | 14 | - | TRBD1 | CASKSGTVTYEQYF | TGTGCCAGCAAATCCGGGACAGTCACCTACGAGCAGTACTTC
TRBJ1-4 | TRBV5-1 | 14 | - | - | CASSWGERNEKLFF | TGCGCCAGCAGCTGGGGAGAACGGAATGAAAAACTGTTTTTT
TRBJ2-2 | TRBV9 | 14 | - | - | CASSVVGVTGELFF | TGTGCCAGCAGCGTAGTGGGGGTGACCGGGGAGCTGTTTTTT
TRBJ2-5 | TRBV7-6 | 16 | - | TRBD2 | CASSLLGLAGRETQYF | TGTGCCAGCAGCTTGCTTGGACTAGCGGGACGTGAGACCCAGTACTTC
TRBJ1-2 | TRBV7-2 | 14 | once | - | CASSLGPSGYGYTF | TGTGCCAGCAGCTTAGGCCCCAGTGGCTATGGCTACACCTTC
TRBJ1-5 | TRBV19 | 15 | - | TRBD1 | CASSFSGGENQPQHF | TGTGCCAGTAGTTTTTCAGGGGGCGAAAATCAGCCCCAGCATTTT
TRBJ2-1 | TRBV10-3 | 13 | once | - | CANSGLALNEQFF | TGTGCCAACTCGGGACTCGCATTGAATGAGCAGTTCTTC
TRBJ1-4 | TRBV7-2 | 16 | - | TRBD1 | CASSLGQGGYDEKLFF | TGTGCCAGCAGCCTTGGACAGGGGGGCTATGATGAAAAACTGTTTTTT
TRBJ1-1 | TRBV6-1 | 15 | - | - | CASSEAVSMNTEAFF | TGTGCCAGCAGTGAAGCCGTTTCTATGAACACTGAAGCTTTCTTT
TRBJ2-4 | TRBV5-5 | 18 | - | TRBD2 | CASSLSFATSGAKNIQYF | TGTGCCAGCAGCTTGTCGTTTGCGACTAGCGGAGCCAAAAACATTCAGTACTTC
TRBJ2-2 | TRBV5-1 | 16 | - | TRBD1 | CASSFRTGGNTGELFF | TGCGCCAGCAGCTTCCGGACAGGGGGCAACACCGGGGAGCTGTTTTTT
TRBJ1-5 | TRBV18 | 13 | once | - | CASQMDSNQPQHF | TGTGCCAGCCAAATGGACAGCAATCAGCCCCAGCATTTT
TRBJ2-1 | TRBV19 | 13 | - | - | CASSIRSYNEQFF | TGTGCCAGTAGTATCCGGAGTTACAATGAGCAGTTCTTC
TRBJ1-1 | TRBV28 | 15 | - | TRBD1 | CASSRNRQGMGEAFF | TGTGCCAGCAGCCGAAACCGACAGGGTATGGGTGAAGCTTTCTTT
TRBJ2-5 | TRBV18 | 14 | once | TRBD1 | CASSPLGTGETQYF | TGTGCCAGCTCACCACTTGGGACAGGGGAGACCCAGTACTTC
TRBJ2-5 | TRBV30 | 15 | - | TRBD1 | CAWSVTRGLRETQYF | TGTGCCTGGAGTGTAACCAGGGGGCTACGGGAGACCCAGTACTTC
TRBJ1-2 | TRBV7-8 | 14 | - | - | CASSLSETNYGYTF | TGTGCCAGCAGCCTGTCGGAAACTAACTATGGCTACACCTTC
TRBJ2-1 | TRBV28 | 15 | - | TRBD2 | CASSLSGLGYNEQFF | TGTGCCAGCAGTCTGTCGGGACTAGGGTACAATGAGCAGTTCTTC
TRBJ2-5 | TRBV7-6 | 15 | once | - | CASSLGTGGQETQYF | TGTGCCAGCAGCTTAGGTACTGGGGGACAAGAGACCCAGTACTTC
TRBJ2-7 | TRBV9 | 15 | - | TRBD1 | CASSESGTGWYEQYF | TGTGCCAGCAGCGAATCCGGGACAGGTTGGTACGAGCAGTACTTC
TRBJ1-1 | TRBV2 | 15 | - | - | CASNAGGAVNTEAFF | TGTGCCAGCAACGCGGGAGGGGCGGTCAACACTGAAGCTTTCTTT
TRBJ2-7 | TRBV28 | 14 | - | - | CASSTPRAYYEQYF | TGTGCCAGCAGTACCCCAAGGGCCTATTACGAGCAGTACTTC
TRBJ2-1 | TRBV7-2 | 15 | - | TRBD2 | CASSFGGTIDNEQFF | TGTGCCAGCAGCTTTGGGGGGACTATAGACAATGAGCAGTTCTTC
TRBJ2-5 | TRBV11-2 | 16 | once | - | CASGPLRGQIQETQYF | TGTGCCAGCGGGCCCCTTCGCGGGCAAATTCAAGAGACCCAGTACTTC
TRBJ2-5 | TRBV6-1 | 18 | - | TRBD2 | CASSEVSSGRGFQETQYF | TGTGCCAGCAGTGAAGTGTCTAGCGGGAGAGGGTTCCAAGAGACCCAGTACTTC
TRBJ2-5 | TRBV20-1 | 11 | once | - | CSVVQQETQYF | TGCAGTGTCGTACAGCAAGAGACCCAGTACTTC
TRBJ2-7 | TRBV7-3 | 16 | - | - | CASSPSPRDPIYEQYF | TGTGCCAGCAGCCCCTCTCCCCGGGACCCGATCTACGAGCAGTACTTC
TRBJ1-1 | TRBV13 | 17 | once | - | CASSLGPRIDLNTEAFF | TGTGCCAGCAGCTTAGGTCCGAGAATAGACTTGAACACTGAAGCTTTCTTT
TRBJ2-5 | TRBV7-9 | 14 | - | - | CASSLTSGQGTQYF | TGTGCCAGCAGCTTAACTTCCGGTCAAGGGACCCAGTACTTC
TRBJ2-5 | TRBV5-1 | 15 | - | - | CASSLARGLSETQYF | TGCGCCAGCAGCTTGGCCAGGGGACTATCAGAGACCCAGTACTTC
TRBJ2-2 | TRBV5-6 | 12 | - | - | CASGVLTGELFF | TGTGCCAGCGGGGTTCTCACCGGGGAGCTGTTTTTT
TRBJ2-3 | TRBV6-1 | 13 | - | - | CASTQHATDTQYF | TGTGCCAGCACTCAACACGCCACAGATACGCAGTATTTT
TRBJ2-7 | TRBV7-2 | 14 | once | TRBD1 | CASRAGTGPYEQYF | TGTGCCAGCAGAGCCGGGACAGGGCCCTACGAGCAGTACTTC